The entry that follows covers one TCR beta chain sequence. This sample is part of a study of blood T cell repertoires in COVID-19. V trimming: 8 bases; J trimming: 4 bases; junction bases outside the gene matches: 7. Germline V gives CDR1 MNHEY, CDR2 SVGAGI. There are 14 residues in the CDR3. Generated by immunoSEQ multiplex PCR, the TCRdb table keeps only in-frame clones and is missing some. The repertoire holds 150,000 to 200,000 clones, about 93% seen once, with about 4.5% in the top ten. The source of this sequence is a woman in her forties or fifties with acute or convalescent COVID-19. Sequenced input: peripheral blood. V gene TRBV6-5 combines with J gene TRBJ1-1; 10 bases fit TRBD1. CDR3 sequence (DNA): TGTGCCAGCCCGGGACAGGGGATGGGCACTGAAGCTTTCTTT. Translation: CASPGQGMGTEAFF.